This T cell receptor beta chain was sequenced in a study of response to subunit inactivated influenza vaccine. TCRdb analysed the RT-PCR reads with MiXCR anew, one entry per CDR3 protein. The repertoire consists of under 500,000 distinct CDR3 sequences, with 9.5% to 12% occurring once and the leading ten covering roughly 12%. This clonotype was counted at least ten times. The CDR3 totals 14 residues. Trimming took 2 bases from V and 2 from J, leaving 12 bases between them. Germline values: CDR1 DFQATT, CDR2 SNEGSKA (reference sequence). This sequence joins TRBV20-1 and TRBJ1-2, with a possible D match to TRBD1 (6 bases). The origin of this receptor is a man in his fifties or sixties who received an inactivated influenza vaccine. Sequenced material: PBMCs from blood, taken 40 to 50 days after vaccination. CDR3 nucleotide sequence: TGCAGTGCTAGAAGGGGGGCGTTGAACTATGGCTACACCTTC. Protein: CSARRGALNYGYTF.